The 18 T cell receptor beta chains listed next were all sequenced from one sample in a study of PD-L1 blockade in urothelial cancer. The time point here: peripheral blood 6 weeks after treatment start. Using immunoSEQ multiplex PCR, the repertoire was profiled, and TCRdb retains in-frame clones only, with some absent. The sample shows fewer than 85,000 clones, about 90% of them seen only once. Source: PBMCs, taken around atezolizumab (anti-PD-L1) treatment. The source of these receptors is a man between 60 and 75 years old with urothelial cancer.

V gene TRBV7-9 combines with J gene TRBJ1-4; D might be TRBD1 (5 bases). Germline V gene lookup returns CDR1 SEHNR and CDR2 FQNEAQ (reference sequence). The length of the CDR3 is 11 residues. Trimming cost V 5 bases and J 10 bases, with 8 bases left between them. Here the CDR3 reads CASSRGGKLFF. The CDR3 coding sequence is TGTGCCAGCAGCCGGGGGGGAAAACTGTTTTTT.

The J gene is TRBJ2-1, the V gene TRBV5-1, with D perhaps TRBD2 (5 bases). Germline CDR1 is SGHRS and CDR2 is YFSETQ. There are 19 residues in the CDR3. The germline V and J ends were trimmed by 3 bases and 5 bases, with 27 bases remaining between them. CDR3 DNA sequence: TGCGCCAGCAGCTCCCGGAGGATTTCCACGAGAGGTGCACACAATGAGCAGTTCTTC. This translates into CASSSRRISTRGAHNEQFF.

This sequence joins TRBV10-3 and TRBJ1-2, with D perhaps matching TRBD1 (6 bases). The CDR3 consists of 14 residues. Deletions cut 3 bases from V and 5 bases from J, with 13 bases between. In germline, CDR1 is ENHRY, CDR2 SYGVKD. The CDR3 bases are TGTGCCATCAGTGAAGGGGGACGAAGATATGGCTACACCTTC. Translated, it gives CAISEGGRRYGYTF.

V is TRBV6-5 and J is TRBJ2-7; a weak D match, TRBD1 (6 bases). Germline loops: CDR1 MNHEY, CDR2 SVGAGI. Trimming cost V 8 bases and J 3 bases, with 8 bases left between them. The CDR3 contains 11 residues. The CDR3 DNA is TGTGCCAGCCGAGGGGGCTACGAGCAGTACTTC. It is translated as CASRGGYEQYF.

This clone appeared once. This sequence joins TRBV11-2 and TRBJ2-7; D gene ambiguous. Germline V lookup: CDR1 SGHAT, CDR2 FQNNGV. The CDR3 contains 12 residues. V was pared by 1 base and J by 6 bases, with 7 bases between. The CDR3 DNA is TGTGCCAGCAGCTTAGTGGCGGTCGAGCAGTACTTC. Protein sequence: CASSLVAVEQYF.

The chain couples TRBV6-9 to TRBJ1-5; D call uncertain. The CDR3 extends over 13 amino acids. Per germline, CDR1 MNHGY and CDR2 SVAAGI. Trimming left V 5 bases short and J 6 bases short, with 11 bases between. CDR3 coding DNA: TGTGCCAGCAGTAAGGAGTTTCCTCAGCCCCAGCATTTT. It is translated as CASSKEFPQPQHF.

This rearrangement joins TRBV5-1 to TRBJ2-7, with TRBD1 as a possible D gene (6 bases). Trimming removed 3 bases from V and 2 bases from J, with 15 bases in between. The CDR3 has 15 residues. CDR1 is SGHRS and CDR2 is YFSETQ in the germline V gene. Written as DNA, the CDR3 is TGCGCCAGCAGCTGGCTACAGGGATTGGCCTACGAGCAGTACTTC. Translating it yields CASSWLQGLAYEQYF.

This rearrangement joins TRBV9 to TRBJ2-3, with 7 bases that match TRBD2. V was clipped by 0 bases and J by 2 bases; unmatched bases: 6. This CDR3 contains 16 residues. CDR1 SGDLS and CDR2 YYNGEE come from the germline V gene. CDR3 sequence: CASSVVSAGPTDTQYF. The CDR3 DNA reads TGTGCCAGCAGCGTAGTATCAGCGGGGCCCACAGATACGCAGTATTTT.

V usage is TRBV9 and J usage is TRBJ2-7; 13 positions match TRBD2. Trimming removed 4 bases from V and 3 bases from J; junction bases left unmatched: 4. The CDR3 totals 15 residues. Per the germline V gene, CDR1 is SGDLS and CDR2 is YYNGEE. The CDR3 DNA is TGTGCCAGCAGCCCGGGACTAGCGGGATTCTACGAGCAGTACTTC. Translated, it gives CASSPGLAGFYEQYF. Drawing the rest from reference TRBV9 and TRBJ2-7, the complete variable domain is DSGVTQTPKHLITATGQRVTLRCSPRSGDLSVYWYQQSLDQGLQFLIQYYNGEERAKGNILERFSAQQFPDLHSELNLSSLELGDSALYFCASSPGLAGFYEQYFGPGTRLTVT.

This rearrangement joins TRBV27 to TRBJ2-1; 8 bases match TRBD1. This CDR3 is 14 amino acids long. CDR1 is MNHEY, CDR2 SMNVEV, per germline (reference sequence). The trim removed 4 bases at V and 5 bases at J, leaving 4 bases unmatched. CDR3 sequence: CASSSMDRDNEQFF. DNA of the CDR3: TGTGCCAGCAGTTCGATGGACAGGGACAATGAGCAGTTCTTC.

V and J are TRBV28 and TRBJ2-3; perhaps TRBD1 as D (6 bases). The CDR3 spans 15 residues. V gave up 4 bases and J gave up 2 bases, with 13 bases separating them. Germline V lookup: CDR1 MDHEN, CDR2 SYDVKM. This CDR3 is CASSSTGSYTDTQYF. The DNA of the CDR3 is TGTGCCAGCAGTTCCACAGGGAGTTACACAGATACGCAGTATTTT. Full variable domain (rest looked up from reference TRBV28 and TRBJ2-3): DVKVTQSSRYLVKRTGEKVFLECVQDMDHENMFWYRQDPGLGLRLIYFSYDVKMKEKGDIPEGYSVSREKKERFSLILESASTNQTSMYLCASSSTGSYTDTQYFGPGTRLTVL.

This clone was recorded only once. J is TRBJ1-1 and V is TRBV7-2; D might be TRBD1 (6 bases). Between the trimmed V and J ends, which lost 8 bases and 1 base, there was a span of 14 bases. The length of the CDR3 is 14 residues. CDR1 is SGHTA, CDR2 FQGNSA, per germline. The CDR3 sequence: CASSKFRGNTEAFF. In nucleotides, the CDR3 is TGTGCCAGCTCCAAATTCAGGGGGAACACTGAAGCTTTCTTT.

The rearrangement links TRBV19 to TRBJ2-4, with D perhaps matching TRBD2 (6 bases). V lost 3 bases to trimming and J lost 6 bases, with 18 bases between them. Per the germline V gene, CDR1 is LNHDA and CDR2 is SQIVND (reference sequence). The length of the CDR3 is 16 residues. The CDR3 loop is CASSIPGGTGVNIQYF. The DNA for the CDR3 is TGTGCCAGTAGTATCCCCGGCGGCACGGGGGTAAACATTCAGTACTTC. The full variable domain, in which reference TRBV19 and TRBJ2-4 provide the parts outside the CDR3, is DGGITQSPKYLFRKEGQNVTLSCEQNLNHDAMYWYRQDPGQGLRLIYYSQIVNDFQKGDIAEGYSVSREKKESFPLTVTSAQKNPTAFYLCASSIPGGTGVNIQYFGAGTRLSVL.

The chain carries TRBV2 and TRBJ2-7, with a weak D call TRBD2 (5 bases). Trimming took off 7 bases at V and 2 bases at J, with 15 bases between the two ends. Germline lookup yields CDR1 SNHLY and CDR2 FYNNEI. This CDR3 region has 14 residues. The CDR3 reads CASNWSGEPYEQYF. CDR3 sequence (DNA): TGTGCCAGCAACTGGTCCGGGGAGCCCTACGAGCAGTACTTC.

This sequence joins TRBV27 and TRBJ1-3; the match to TRBD1 covers 7 bases. Losses at the gene ends were 6 bases for V and 7 bases for J; bases not matched to a gene: 9. Germline loops: CDR1 MNHEY, CDR2 SMNVEV (reference sequence). The CDR3 is made up of 14 amino acids. The CDR3 coding sequence is TGTGCCAGCAGACCGGGGACAGTCAGCAACACCATATATTTT. As protein: CASRPGTVSNTIYF.

The V gene is TRBV4-1, the J gene TRBJ1-4, with 7 bases that match TRBD1. The germline V gene encodes CDR1 MGHRA and CDR2 YSYEKL. The CDR3 covers 16 residues. V trimming: 3 bases; J trimming: 7 bases; junction bases outside the gene matches: 11. The DNA of the CDR3 is TGCGCCAGCAGCCAGCGGGACTTACGACAGGGTGAAAAACTGTTTTTT. Protein product: CASSQRDLRQGEKLFF.

The chain recombines TRBV7-9 with TRBJ1-1; no definite D call. This CDR3 region has 13 residues. Trimming removed 4 bases at V and 1 base at J, with 7 bases between. The germline CDR1 and CDR2 sequences are SEHNR and FQNEAQ (reference sequence). This CDR3 is CASSSNKNTEAFF. The CDR3 DNA follows: TGTGCCAGCAGCTCAAACAAGAACACTGAAGCTTTCTTT.

This chain uses TRBV7-9 with TRBJ1-2; weak D call: TRBD1 (5 bases). There are 13 residues in the CDR3. Germline V lookup: CDR1 SEHNR, CDR2 FQNEAQ (reference sequence). Trimming pared 1 base from V and 8 bases from J, leaving 11 bases between. CDR3 loop: CASSLEAGQGYTF. The CDR3 region has the DNA TGTGCCAGCAGCTTAGAGGCAGGGCAGGGCTACACCTTC. Full variable domain (remainder filled in from reference TRBV7-9 and TRBJ1-2): DTGVSQNPRHKITKRGQNVTFRCDPISEHNRLYWYRQTLGQGPEFLTYFQNEAQLEKSRLLSDRFSAERPKGSFSTLEIQRTEQGDSAMYLCASSLEAGQGYTFGSGTRLTVV.